This T cell receptor beta chain was sequenced during a study of vaccination effects on CD4 cells after COVID-19. Prior to sequencing, the ViraFEST assay stimulated PBMC with viral peptide pools, which expanded the antigen-specific CD4+ T cells. Once cultured for 9 to 11 days, the cells underwent separation to obtain CD4+ T cells. Among the vaccine recipients, none had a prior SARS-CoV-2 infection, and nucleocapsid antibodies were negative. Roughly 1.8 million PBMC per well received about 9.8 IU/ml IL-2 and roughly 10 ug/ml peptides in culture. This CDR3 comprises 13 residues. Germline CDR1 reads SNHLY; CDR2 reads FYNNEI. The V end lost 9 bases, the J end lost 8 bases, and 17 bases lay between the germline ends. Study-level findings and limits: Only a few convalescent patients and no early post-infection timepoints featured in the study.

The table came from immunoSEQ multiplex PCR; TCRdb's copy has only in-frame clones and leaves some out. There are tens of thousands of clones in the sample; about 70% occur only once, and roughly 1.7% lies in the top ten. Comments on this clone: Its cognate antigen is unknown.

This clonotype was obtained from a human donor who received a COVID-19 vaccine. This chain joins TRBV2 and TRBJ2-1, with D possibly matching TRBD1 (6 bases). Source: CD4+ T cells from PBMCs cultured with HCoV-229E spike peptides, taken before COVID-19 vaccination. This CDR3 is CASEWQGPDEQFF. CDR3 coding DNA: TGTGCCAGTGAGTGGCAGGGGCCCGATGAGCAGTTCTTC. Together with reference TRBV2 and TRBJ2-1, the CDR3 gives the full variable domain: EPEVTQTPSHQVTQMGQEVILRCVPISNHLYFYWYRQILGQKVEFLVSFYNNEISEKSEIFDDQFSVERPDGSNFTLKIRSTKLEDSAMYFCASEWQGPDEQFFGPGTRLTVL.